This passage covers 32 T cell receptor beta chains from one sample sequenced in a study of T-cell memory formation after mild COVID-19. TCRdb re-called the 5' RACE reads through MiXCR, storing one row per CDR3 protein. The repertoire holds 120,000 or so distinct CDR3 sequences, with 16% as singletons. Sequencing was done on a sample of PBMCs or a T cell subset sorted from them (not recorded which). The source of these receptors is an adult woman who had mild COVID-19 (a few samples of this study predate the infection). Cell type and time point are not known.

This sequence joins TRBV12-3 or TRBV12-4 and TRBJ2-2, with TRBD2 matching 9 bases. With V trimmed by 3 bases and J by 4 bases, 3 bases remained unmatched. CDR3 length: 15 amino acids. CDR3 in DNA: TGTGCCAGCAGTTTTAGCGGGAGAGGCACCGGGGAGCTGTTTTTT. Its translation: CASSFSGRGTGELFF.

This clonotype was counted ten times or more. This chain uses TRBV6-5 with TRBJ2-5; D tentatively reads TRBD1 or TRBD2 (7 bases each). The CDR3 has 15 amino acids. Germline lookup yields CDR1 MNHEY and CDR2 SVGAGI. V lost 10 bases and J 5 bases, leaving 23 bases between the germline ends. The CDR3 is CAIRAIGRGLETQYF. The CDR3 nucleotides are TGTGCCATCCGCGCGATTGGGAGGGGGCTGGAGACCCAGTACTTC.

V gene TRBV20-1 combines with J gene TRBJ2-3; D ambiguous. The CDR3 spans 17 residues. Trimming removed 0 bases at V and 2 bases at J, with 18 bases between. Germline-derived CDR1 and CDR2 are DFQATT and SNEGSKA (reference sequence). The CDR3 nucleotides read TGCAGTGCTAGAGATCGATTGGTCCTACCCGTCACAGATACGCAGTATTTT. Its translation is CSARDRLVLPVTDTQYF.

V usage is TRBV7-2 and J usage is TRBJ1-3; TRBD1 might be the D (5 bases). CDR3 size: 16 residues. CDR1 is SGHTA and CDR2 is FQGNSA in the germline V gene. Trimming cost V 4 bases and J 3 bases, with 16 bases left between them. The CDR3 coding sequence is TGTGCCAGCAGCTCGGCCGGTACGGGGGTTGGAAACACCATATATTTT. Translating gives CASSSAGTGVGNTIYF.

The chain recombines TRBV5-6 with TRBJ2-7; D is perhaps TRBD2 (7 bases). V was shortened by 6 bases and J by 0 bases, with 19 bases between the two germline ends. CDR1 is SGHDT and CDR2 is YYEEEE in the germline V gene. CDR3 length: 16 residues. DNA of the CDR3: TGTGCCAGCACCCGGGGGGCGGTTATGAGCTCCTACGAGCAGTACTTC. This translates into CASTRGAVMSSYEQYF.

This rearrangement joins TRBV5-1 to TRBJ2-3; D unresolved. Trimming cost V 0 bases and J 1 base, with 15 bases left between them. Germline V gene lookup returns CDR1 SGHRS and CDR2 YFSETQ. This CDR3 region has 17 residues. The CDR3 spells CASSLAEENIRTDTQYF. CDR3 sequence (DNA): TGCGCCAGCAGCTTGGCAGAGGAAAATATCCGCACAGATACGCAGTATTTT.

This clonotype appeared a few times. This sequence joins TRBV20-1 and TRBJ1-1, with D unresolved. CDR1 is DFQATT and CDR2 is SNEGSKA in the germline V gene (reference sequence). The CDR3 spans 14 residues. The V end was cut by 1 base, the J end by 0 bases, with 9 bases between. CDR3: CSARGVSMNTEAFF. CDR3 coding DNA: TGCAGTGCTAGAGGTGTCAGTATGAACACTGAAGCTTTCTTT.

The CDR3 loop is CSVLGVGTEAFF. The DNA for the CDR3 is TGCAGCGTTTTGGGGGTTGGAACTGAAGCTTTCTTT. The rearrangement links TRBV29-1 to TRBJ1-1; TRBD1 is a possible D gene (5 bases). Germline assignment: CDR1 SQVTM and CDR2 ANQGSEA. V shed 5 bases and J shed 5 bases, with 12 bases lying between them. This CDR3 region has 12 residues.

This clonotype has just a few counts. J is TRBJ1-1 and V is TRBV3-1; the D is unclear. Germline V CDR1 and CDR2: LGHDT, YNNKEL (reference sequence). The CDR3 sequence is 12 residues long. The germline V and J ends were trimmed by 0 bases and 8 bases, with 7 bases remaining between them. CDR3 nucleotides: TGTGCCAGCAGCCAAGATCTGGGGGAAGCTTTCTTT. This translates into CASSQDLGEAFF.

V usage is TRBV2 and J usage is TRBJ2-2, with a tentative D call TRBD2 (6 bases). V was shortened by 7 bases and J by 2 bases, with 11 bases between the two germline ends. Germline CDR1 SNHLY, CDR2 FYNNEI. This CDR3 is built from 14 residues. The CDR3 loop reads CASTGGSNTGELFF. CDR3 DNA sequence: TGTGCCAGCACCGGAGGGTCCAACACCGGGGAGCTGTTTTTT.

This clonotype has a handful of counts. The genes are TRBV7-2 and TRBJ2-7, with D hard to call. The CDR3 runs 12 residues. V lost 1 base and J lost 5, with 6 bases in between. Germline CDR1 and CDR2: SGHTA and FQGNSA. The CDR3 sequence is CASSLGRNEQYF. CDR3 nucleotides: TGTGCCAGCAGCTTAGGGCGCAACGAGCAGTACTTC. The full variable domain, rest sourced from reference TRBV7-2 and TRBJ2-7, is GAGVSQSPSNKVTEKGKDVELRCDPISGHTALYWYRQSLGQGLEFLIYFQGNSAPDKSGLPSDRFSAERTGGSVSTLTIQRTQQEDSAVYLCASSLGRNEQYFGPGTRLTVT.

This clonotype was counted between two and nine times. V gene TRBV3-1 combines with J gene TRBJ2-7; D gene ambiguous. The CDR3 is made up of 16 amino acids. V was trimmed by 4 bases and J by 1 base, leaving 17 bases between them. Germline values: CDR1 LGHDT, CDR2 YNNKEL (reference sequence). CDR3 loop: CASSPQRGSYSYEQYF. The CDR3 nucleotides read TGTGCCAGCAGCCCCCAGCGAGGCTCCTATTCCTACGAGCAGTACTTC.

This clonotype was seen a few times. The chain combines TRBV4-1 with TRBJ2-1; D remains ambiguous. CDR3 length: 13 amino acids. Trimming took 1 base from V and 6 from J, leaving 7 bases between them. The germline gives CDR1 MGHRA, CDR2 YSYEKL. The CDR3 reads CASSQVGRNEQFF. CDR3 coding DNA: TGCGCCAGCAGCCAAGTTGGGCGCAATGAGCAGTTCTTC.

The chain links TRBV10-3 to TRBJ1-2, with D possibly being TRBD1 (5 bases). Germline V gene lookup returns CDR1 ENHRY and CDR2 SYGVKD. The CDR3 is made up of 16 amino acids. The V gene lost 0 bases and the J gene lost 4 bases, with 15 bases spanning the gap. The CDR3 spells CAISESRGRSTYGYTF. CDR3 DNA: TGTGCCATCAGTGAGTCGAGGGGACGGAGCACCTATGGCTACACCTTC.

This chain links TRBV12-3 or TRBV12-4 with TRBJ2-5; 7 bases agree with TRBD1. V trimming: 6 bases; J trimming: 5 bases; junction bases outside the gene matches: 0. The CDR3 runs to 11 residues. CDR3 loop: CASRQGETQYF. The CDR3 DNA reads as TGTGCCAGCAGACAGGGGGAGACCCAGTACTTC.

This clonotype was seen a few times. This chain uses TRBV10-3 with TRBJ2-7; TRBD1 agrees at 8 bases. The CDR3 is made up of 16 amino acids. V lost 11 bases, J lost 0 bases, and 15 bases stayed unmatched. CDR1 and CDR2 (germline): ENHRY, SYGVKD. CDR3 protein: CAAQGASGGNSYEQYF. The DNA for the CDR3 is TGTGCCGCCCAGGGGGCGAGCGGAGGTAACTCCTACGAGCAGTACTTC.

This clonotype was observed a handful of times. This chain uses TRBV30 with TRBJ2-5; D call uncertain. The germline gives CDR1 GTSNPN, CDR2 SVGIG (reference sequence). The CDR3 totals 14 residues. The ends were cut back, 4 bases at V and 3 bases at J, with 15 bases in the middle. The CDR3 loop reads CAWTPGPDKETQYF. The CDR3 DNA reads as TGTGCCTGGACCCCTGGGCCAGACAAAGAGACCCAGTACTTC.

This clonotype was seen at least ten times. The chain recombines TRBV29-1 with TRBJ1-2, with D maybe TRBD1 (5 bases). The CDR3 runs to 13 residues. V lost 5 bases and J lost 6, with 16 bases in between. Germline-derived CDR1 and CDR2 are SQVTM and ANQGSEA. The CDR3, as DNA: TGCAGCGTTCGGGACGCAGGGAGCCATGGCTACACCTTC. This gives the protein CSVRDAGSHGYTF. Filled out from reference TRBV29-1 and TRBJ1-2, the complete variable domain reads SAVISQKPSRDICQRGTSLTIQCQVDSQVTMMFWYRQQPGQSLTLIATANQGSEATYESGFVIDKFPISRPNLTFSTLTVSNMSPEDSSIYLCSVRDAGSHGYTFGSGTRLTVV.

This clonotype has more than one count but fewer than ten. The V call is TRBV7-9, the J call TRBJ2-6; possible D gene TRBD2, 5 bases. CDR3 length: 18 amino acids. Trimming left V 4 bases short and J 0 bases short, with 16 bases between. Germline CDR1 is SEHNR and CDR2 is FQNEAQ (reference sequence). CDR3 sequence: CASSWTRGRGSGANVLTF. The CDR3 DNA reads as TGTGCCAGCAGCTGGACTCGAGGACGGGGCTCTGGGGCCAACGTCCTGACTTTC.

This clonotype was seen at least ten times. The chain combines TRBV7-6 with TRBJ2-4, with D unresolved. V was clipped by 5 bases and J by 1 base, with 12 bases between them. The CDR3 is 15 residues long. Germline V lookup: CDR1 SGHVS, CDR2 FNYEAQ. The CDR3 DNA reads TGTGCCAGCAGCCTCGGCCCAGCGGCCAAAAACATTCAGTACTTC. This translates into CASSLGPAAKNIQYF.

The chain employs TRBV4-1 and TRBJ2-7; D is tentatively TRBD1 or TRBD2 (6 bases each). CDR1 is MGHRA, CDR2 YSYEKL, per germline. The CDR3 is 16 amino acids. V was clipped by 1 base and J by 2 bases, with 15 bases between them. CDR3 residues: CASSQGGRGGTYEQYF. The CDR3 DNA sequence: TGCGCCAGCAGCCAAGGGGGCAGGGGAGGAACCTACGAGCAGTACTTC.

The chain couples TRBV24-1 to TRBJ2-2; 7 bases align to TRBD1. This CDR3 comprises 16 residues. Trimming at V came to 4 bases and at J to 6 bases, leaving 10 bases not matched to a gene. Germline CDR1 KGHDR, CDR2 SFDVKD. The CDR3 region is CATSDSPRTGAGELFF. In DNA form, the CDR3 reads TGTGCCACCAGTGACTCCCCCCGCACAGGGGCCGGGGAGCTGTTTTTT.

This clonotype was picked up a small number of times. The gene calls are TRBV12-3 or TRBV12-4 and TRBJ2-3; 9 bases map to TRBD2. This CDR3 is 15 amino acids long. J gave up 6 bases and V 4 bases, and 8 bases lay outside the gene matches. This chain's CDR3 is CASSWGLAGLDTQYF. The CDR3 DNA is TGTGCCAGCAGTTGGGGGCTAGCGGGACTGGATACGCAGTATTTT.

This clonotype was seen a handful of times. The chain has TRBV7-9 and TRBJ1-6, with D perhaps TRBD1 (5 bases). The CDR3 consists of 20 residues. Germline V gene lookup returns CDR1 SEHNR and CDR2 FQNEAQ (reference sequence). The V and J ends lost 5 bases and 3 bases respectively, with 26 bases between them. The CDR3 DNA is TGTGCCAGCAGCCATGGCATTGTTCAGGGAGCCCTATTCTATAATTCACCCCTCCACTTT. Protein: CASSHGIVQGALFYNSPLHF.

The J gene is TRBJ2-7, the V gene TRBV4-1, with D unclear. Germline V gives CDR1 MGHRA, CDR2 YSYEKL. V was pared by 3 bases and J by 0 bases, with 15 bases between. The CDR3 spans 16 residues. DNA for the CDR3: TGCGCCAGCAGCCAGTCTTCAACCATCGACTCCTACGAGCAGTACTTC. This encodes CASSQSSTIDSYEQYF.

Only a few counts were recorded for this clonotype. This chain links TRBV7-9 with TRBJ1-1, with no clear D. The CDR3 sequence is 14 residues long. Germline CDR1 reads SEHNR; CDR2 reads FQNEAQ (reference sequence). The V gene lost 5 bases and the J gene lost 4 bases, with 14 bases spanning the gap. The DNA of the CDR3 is TGTGCCAGCAGCCCGTCCGGCGGACGCACTGAAGCTTTCTTT. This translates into CASSPSGGRTEAFF.

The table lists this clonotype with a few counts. The CDR3 nucleotides are TGTGCCACCAGTGACTCGATCACTAACTATGGCTACACCTTC. Protein sequence: CATSDSITNYGYTF. The chain joins TRBV24-1 to TRBJ1-2; D is ambiguous. Germline V CDR1 and CDR2: KGHDR, SFDVKD. The CDR3 length is 14 residues. The V gene lost 4 bases and the J gene lost 0 bases, with 8 bases spanning the gap.

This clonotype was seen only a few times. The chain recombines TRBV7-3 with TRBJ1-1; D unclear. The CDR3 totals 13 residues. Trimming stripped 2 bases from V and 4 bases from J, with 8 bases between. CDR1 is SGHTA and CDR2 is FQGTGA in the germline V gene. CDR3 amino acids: CASSLDVSTEAFF. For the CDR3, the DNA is TGTGCCAGCAGCTTAGACGTATCCACTGAAGCTTTCTTT. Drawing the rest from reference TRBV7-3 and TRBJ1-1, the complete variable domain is GAGVSQTPSNKVTEKGKYVELRCDPISGHTALYWYRQSLGQGPEFLIYFQGTGAADDSGLPNDRFFAVRPEGSVSTLKIQRTERGDSAVYLCASSLDVSTEAFFGQGTRLTVV.

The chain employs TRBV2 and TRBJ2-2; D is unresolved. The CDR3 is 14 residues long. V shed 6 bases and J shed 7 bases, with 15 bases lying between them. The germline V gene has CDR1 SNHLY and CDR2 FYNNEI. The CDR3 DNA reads TGTGCCAGCAGGGATACACCTATGTTCGGGGAGCTGTTTTTT. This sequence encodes CASRDTPMFGELFF. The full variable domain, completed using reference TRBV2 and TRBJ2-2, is EPEVTQTPSHQVTQMGQEVILRCVPISNHLYFYWYRQILGQKVEFLVSFYNNEISEKSEIFDDQFSVERPDGSNFTLKIRSTKLEDSAMYFCASRDTPMFGELFFGEGSRLTVL.

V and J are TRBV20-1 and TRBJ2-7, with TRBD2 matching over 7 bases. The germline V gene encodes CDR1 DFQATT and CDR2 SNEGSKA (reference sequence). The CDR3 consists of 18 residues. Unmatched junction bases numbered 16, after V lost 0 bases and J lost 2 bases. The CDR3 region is CSARDSGATGTTAYEQYF. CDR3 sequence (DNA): TGCAGTGCTAGAGATTCAGGCGCGACGGGGACTACCGCCTACGAGCAGTACTTC.

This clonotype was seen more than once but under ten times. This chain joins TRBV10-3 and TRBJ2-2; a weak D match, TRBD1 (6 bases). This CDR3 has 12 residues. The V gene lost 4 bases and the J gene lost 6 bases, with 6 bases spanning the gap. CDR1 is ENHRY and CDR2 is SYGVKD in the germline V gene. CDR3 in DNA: TGTGCCATCAGTGGACAGGCCGGGGAGCTGTTTTTT. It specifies CAISGQAGELFF.

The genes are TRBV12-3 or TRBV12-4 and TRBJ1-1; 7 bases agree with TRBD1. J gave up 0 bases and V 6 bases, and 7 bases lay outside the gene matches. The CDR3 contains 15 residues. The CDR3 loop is CASRLNRGLNTEAFF. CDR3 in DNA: TGTGCCAGCAGGTTAAACAGGGGCCTGAACACTGAAGCTTTCTTT.